Listed below are T cell receptor beta chains from one sample, sequenced in a study of cytomegalovirus exposure and HLA in healthy donors. Clones were read by immunoSEQ multiplex PCR, and TCRdb kept only the in-frame ones, dropping some. The data show 85,000 to 100,000 clones, with roughly 81% seen just once and 5.5% to 6.5% held by the top ten. Source material: PBMCs. The receptors shown here come from a woman in her late teens or twenties in good health and CMV-seropositive. Each CDR3 is given with its conserved first and last residue. The order of the fields is clone size, D gene, J gene, V gene, CDR3 protein, CDR3 DNA. A D gene is named only where the DNA matches it firmly. Rows may omit the clone size; those that give it use once, few, many or a size class.

>.|.|TRBJ2-5|TRBV20-1
CSANRQTQYF
TGCAGTGCTAACAGACAGACCCAGTACTTC
>.|.|TRBJ2-3|TRBV29-1
CSGRQLGYTDTQYF
TGCAGCGGGCGCCAACTAGGATACACAGATACGCAGTATTTT
>.|.|TRBJ2-5|TRBV7-8
CASSLSRQETQYF
TGTGCCAGCAGCTTATCCAGACAAGAGACCCAGTACTTC
>.|.|TRBJ2-7|TRBV28
CASSLLGLWPYEQYF
TGTGCCAGCAGTTTACTTGGACTCTGGCCCTACGAGCAGTACTTC
>few|TRBD2|TRBJ2-3|TRBV5-1
CASSFTSGSADTQYF
TGCGCCAGCAGCTTCACTAGCGGGAGTGCAGATACGCAGTATTTT
>.|.|TRBJ2-1|TRBV6-5
CASSRTADYNEQFF
TGTGCCAGCAGTCGGACAGCCGATTACAATGAGCAGTTCTTC
>.|.|TRBJ2-2|TRBV7-7
CASSLAVGEATGELFF
TGTGCTAGCAGCTTAGCTGTGGGGGAGGCCACCGGGGAGCTGTTTTTT
>few|.|TRBJ2-2|TRBV5-1
CASSLTGSNTGELFF
TGCGCCAGCAGCTTGACCGGGTCTAACACCGGGGAGCTGTTTTTT
>.|.|TRBJ2-7|TRBV4-2
CASSQDFRDYEQYF
TGTGCCAGCAGCCAAGATTTTCGGGACTACGAGCAGTACTTC
>.|TRBD2|TRBJ2-5|TRBV2
CASSQGLAGEETQYF
TGTGCCAGCAGCCAGGGACTAGCGGGAGAAGAGACCCAGTACTTC
>.|.|TRBJ2-7|TRBV9
CASSAASGAYYEQYF
TGTGCCAGCAGCGCTGCTTCAGGGGCCTACTACGAGCAGTACTTC
>medium-sized|.|TRBJ2-3|TRBV10-3
CAIAAFVAQRGTDTQYF
TGTGCCATCGCCGCGTTTGTCGCCCAGCGGGGCACAGATACGCAGTATTTT
>few|TRBD1|TRBJ1-1|TRBV6-1
CASSVNRGLRGAFF
TGTGCCAGCAGTGTGAACAGGGGGCTTAGGGGAGCTTTCTTT
>.|.|TRBJ2-3|TRBV7-8
CASSHHPLLLDTQYF
TGTGCCAGCAGCCACCACCCACTACTCCTGGATACGCAGTATTTT
>.|TRBD1|TRBJ1-6|TRBV5-6
CASIKTGTGGSPLHF
TGTGCCAGCATCAAGACCGGGACAGGGGGGTCACCCCTCCACTTT
>.|TRBD1|TRBJ2-7|TRBV7-9
CASSTTGGNSYEQYF
TGTGCCAGCAGCACGACAGGGGGCAACTCCTACGAGCAGTACTTC
>.|.|TRBJ1-5|TRBV7-8
CASSSNNNQPQHF
TGTGCCAGCAGCTCCAACAACAATCAGCCCCAGCATTTT
>few|TRBD1|TRBJ2-7|TRBV6-6
CASIRLGQGGYEQYF
TGTGCCAGCATCCGACTGGGACAGGGGGGCTACGAGCAGTACTTC
>.|TRBD1|TRBJ2-7|TRBV4-1
CASSLSQGADEQYF
TGCGCCAGCAGCCTCTCACAGGGGGCGGACGAGCAGTACTTC
>.|TRBD1|TRBJ2-6|TRBV9
CATTGDPLTGANVLTF
TGTGCCACAACAGGGGACCCACTAACTGGGGCCAACGTCCTGACTTTC
>.|TRBD1|TRBJ2-7|TRBV9
CASSPGQGAMAEQYF
TGTGCCAGCAGCCCGGGACAGGGGGCGATGGCCGAGCAGTACTTC
>once|.|TRBJ2-1|TRBV7-7
CASSSRDLPYNEQFF
TGTGCTAGCAGCTCCCGGGACTTACCCTACAATGAGCAGTTCTTC
>.|TRBD2|TRBJ2-5|TRBV5-1
CASSLDPGGLETQYF
TGCGCCAGCAGCTTGGATCCGGGAGGGCTTGAGACCCAGTACTTC
>.|TRBD1|TRBJ1-1|TRBV5-1
CASSWGDRQNTEAFF
TGCGCCAGCAGCTGGGGGGACAGGCAAAACACTGAAGCTTTCTTT
>.|.|TRBJ2-5|TRBV5-1
CASSRLPETQYF
TGCGCCAGCAGCCGACTCCCAGAGACCCAGTACTTC
>.|.|TRBJ2-2|TRBV7-6
CASSPTSPGELFF
TGTGCCAGCAGCCCCACTAGCCCCGGGGAGCTGTTTTTT
>.|TRBD2|TRBJ2-7|TRBV9
CASSVGLAGYEQYF
TGTGCCAGCAGCGTAGGACTAGCGGGGTACGAGCAGTACTTC
>.|.|TRBJ1-5|TRBV18
CASSPGTLQGSHDQPQHF
TGTGCCAGCTCACCCGGGACGTTACAGGGTAGTCACGATCAGCCCCAGCATTTT
>.|TRBD1|TRBJ1-2|TRBV28
CASSSGTELYGYTF
TGTGCCAGCAGTTCCGGGACAGAACTCTATGGCTACACCTTC
>.|TRBD1|TRBJ2-5|TRBV29-1
CSVTGGRETQYF
TGCAGCGTTACAGGGGGCAGAGAGACCCAGTACTTC
>.|TRBD2|TRBJ2-7|TRBV11-2
CASSSSSGGAESYEQYF
TGTGCCAGCAGCTCCTCTAGCGGGGGGGCCGAGTCCTACGAGCAGTACTTC
>.|TRBD2|TRBJ2-1|TRBV2
CASRAGLALYNEQFF
TGTGCCAGCAGGGCAGGACTAGCGCTCTACAATGAGCAGTTCTTC
>.|.|TRBJ1-2|TRBV7-9
CASSSLTANYGYTF
TGTGCCAGCAGCTCCCTGACAGCTAACTATGGCTACACCTTC
>.|.|TRBJ1-4|TRBV5-1
CASSSGVLGPEYEKLFF
TGCGCCAGCAGCTCGGGGGTACTGGGACCGGAATATGAAAAACTGTTTTTT
>.|.|TRBJ2-1|TRBV6-5
CASSYTQVPKFF
TGTGCCAGCAGTTACACACAGGTACCCAAGTTCTTC
>.|.|TRBJ2-5|TRBV7-6
CASSFSSGETQYF
TGTGCCAGCAGCTTTTCCTCGGGGGAGACCCAGTACTTC
>.|.|TRBJ2-6|TRBV19
CASSIVGRWSGANVLTF
TGTGCCAGTAGTATTGTCGGCAGGTGGTCTGGGGCCAACGTCCTGACTTTC
>.|.|TRBJ2-5|TRBV1
CTSSQEPRLAGEKETQYF
TGCACCAGCAGCCAAGAGCCCCGTCTAGCGGGCGAAAAAGAGACCCAGTACTTC
>.|.|TRBJ1-4|TRBV19
CASSRGGATNEKLFF
TGTGCCAGTAGTAGAGGGGGAGCAACTAATGAAAAACTGTTTTTT
>.|.|TRBJ2-3|TRBV5-1
CASSLDGRGQGTDTQYF
TGCGCCAGCAGCTTGGATGGCAGGGGACAAGGCACAGATACGCAGTATTTT
>once|.|TRBJ1-5|TRBV21-1
CAISKEDGEAPRNQPQHF
TGTGCCATCAGCAAAGAGGATGGGGAGGCCCCACGCAATCAGCCCCAGCATTTT